This section outlines one T cell receptor beta chain sequence together with its context. Its antigen is unidentified. Each CDR3 protein is one row after TCRdb ran MiXCR on the 5' RACE reads. The sample shows a few hundred thousand distinct CDR3 sequences, around 10% of them seen only once. V dropped 0 bases and J dropped 4 bases, with 17 bases sitting between them. CDR3 length equals 17 residues. Germline CDR1 SGHKS, CDR2 YYEKEE (reference sequence). This sample was included in a study of CD8 T cells in ankylosing spondylitis. Study results and limitations: Clones linked to the disease showed a CD8+ phenotype. They occurred at relatively low frequencies in peripheral blood. A TCR beta motif of under ten highly homologous variants seemed to mark ankylosing spondylitis blood.

J is TRBJ1-3 and V is TRBV5-5, with D tentatively TRBD1 (6 bases). The clonotype was recovered from a male donor with ankylosing spondylitis or in good health (not recorded which). The sequenced sample consisted of blood, either unsorted or a sorted T cell fraction (not recorded which). CDR3 sequence reads: CASSLATAAGAGNTIYF. The CDR3 DNA reads as TGTGCCAGCAGCTTGGCTACGGCGGCAGGGGCAGGAAACACCATATATTTT.